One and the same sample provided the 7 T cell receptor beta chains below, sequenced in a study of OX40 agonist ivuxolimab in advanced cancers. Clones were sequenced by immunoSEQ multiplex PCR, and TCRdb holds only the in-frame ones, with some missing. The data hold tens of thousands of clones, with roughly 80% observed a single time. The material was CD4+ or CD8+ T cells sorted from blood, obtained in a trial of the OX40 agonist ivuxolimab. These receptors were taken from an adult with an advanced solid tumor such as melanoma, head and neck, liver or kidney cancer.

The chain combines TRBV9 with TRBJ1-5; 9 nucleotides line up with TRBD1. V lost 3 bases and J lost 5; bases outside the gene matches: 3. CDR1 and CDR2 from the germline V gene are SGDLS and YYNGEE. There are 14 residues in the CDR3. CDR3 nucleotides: TGTGCCAGCAGCGCGGGACAGGGCTATCAGCCCCAGCATTTT. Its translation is CASSAGQGYQPQHF.

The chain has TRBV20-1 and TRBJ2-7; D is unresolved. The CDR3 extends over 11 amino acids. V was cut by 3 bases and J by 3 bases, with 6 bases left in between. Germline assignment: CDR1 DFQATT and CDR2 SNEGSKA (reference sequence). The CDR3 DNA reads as TGCAGTGCTAGTTCGGGCTACGAGCAGTACTTC. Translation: CSASSGYEQYF.

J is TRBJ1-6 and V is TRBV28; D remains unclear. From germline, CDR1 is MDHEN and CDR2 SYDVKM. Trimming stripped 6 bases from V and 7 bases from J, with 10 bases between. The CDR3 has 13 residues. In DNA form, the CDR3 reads TGTGCCAGCAGGGAGGTTGAAAATTCACCCCTCCACTTT. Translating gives CASREVENSPLHF. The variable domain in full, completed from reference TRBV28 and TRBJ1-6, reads DVKVTQSSRYLVKRTGEKVFLECVQDMDHENMFWYRQDPGLGLRLIYFSYDVKMKEKGDIPEGYSVSREKKERFSLILESASTNQTSMYLCASREVENSPLHFGNGTRLTVT.

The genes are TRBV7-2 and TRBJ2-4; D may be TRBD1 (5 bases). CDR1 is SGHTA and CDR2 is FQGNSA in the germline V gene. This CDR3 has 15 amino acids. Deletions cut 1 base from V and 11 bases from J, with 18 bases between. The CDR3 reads CASSLVGRASYLQYF. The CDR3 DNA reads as TGTGCCAGCAGCTTAGTTGGCAGGGCCTCGTACCTTCAGTACTTC.

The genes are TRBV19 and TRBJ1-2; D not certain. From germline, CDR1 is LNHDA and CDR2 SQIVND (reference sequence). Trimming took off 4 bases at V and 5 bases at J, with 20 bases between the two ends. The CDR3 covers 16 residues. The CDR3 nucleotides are TGTGCCAGTAGTACCCCTCGCCGCGCGGACGAGTATGGCTACACCTTC. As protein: CASSTPRRADEYGYTF.

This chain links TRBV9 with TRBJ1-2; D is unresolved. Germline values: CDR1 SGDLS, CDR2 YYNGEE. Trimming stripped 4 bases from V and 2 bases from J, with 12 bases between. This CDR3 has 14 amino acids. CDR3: CASSPPLPNYGYTF. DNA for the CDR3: TGTGCCAGCAGCCCCCCCCTTCCCAACTATGGCTACACCTTC.

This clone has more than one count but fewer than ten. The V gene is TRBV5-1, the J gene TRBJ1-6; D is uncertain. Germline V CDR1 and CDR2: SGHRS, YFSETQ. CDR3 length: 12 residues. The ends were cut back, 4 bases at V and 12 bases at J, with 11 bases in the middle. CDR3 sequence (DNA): TGCGCCAGCAGCATGACGACGGTACCCCTCCACTTT. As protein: CASSMTTVPLHF.